Listed below are T cell receptor beta chains from one sample, sequenced in a study of spatial heterogeneity in lung cancer. From the 5' RACE reads, TCRdb called clonotypes with MiXCR, one entry per CDR3 protein. This sample carries about 52,000 distinct CDR3 sequences, 6% to 8.5% of them seen once, and the ten largest clones take 35%. This specimen consisted of PBMCs, obtained at follow-up. The receptors were gathered from a female donor with early-stage non-small cell lung cancer. Both conserved end residues are part of each CDR3. Fields, in order: CDR3 DNA, CDR3 protein, clone size, J gene, V gene, D gene. A D gene is named only where the DNA matches it firmly. Rows give clone size only sometimes, using once, few, many, or a class for an expanded clone.

CDR3 DNA: TGCGCCAGCAGCTTGGTACAGGCCTCTTACGAGCAGTACTTC
CDR3 protein: CASSLVQASYEQYF
clone size: few
J gene: TRBJ2-7
V gene: TRBV5-1
D gene: -

CDR3 DNA: TGTGCCAGCAGTAAGGGCGGGAACGGTGAAAAACTGTTTTTT
CDR3 protein: CASSKGGNGEKLFF
clone size: many
J gene: TRBJ1-4
V gene: TRBV2
D gene: -

CDR3 DNA: TGTGCCAGCATTTCACTCCGGGCCCCGAACACTGAAGCTTTCTTT
CDR3 protein: CASISLRAPNTEAFF
clone size: -
J gene: TRBJ1-1
V gene: TRBV6-2/TRBV6-3
D gene: -

CDR3 DNA: TGTGCCAGCAGACTAGCGGGGGGCACCGGGGAGCTGTTTTTT
CDR3 protein: CASRLAGGTGELFF
clone size: few
J gene: TRBJ2-2
V gene: TRBV12-3/TRBV12-4
D gene: TRBD2

CDR3 DNA: TGCGCCAGCAGCTTGGGGACAGGCCAAGAGACCCAGTACTTC
CDR3 protein: CASSLGTGQETQYF
clone size: many
J gene: TRBJ2-5
V gene: TRBV5-1
D gene: TRBD1

CDR3 DNA: TGTGCCAGCAGTTACTCTCCTAGCGGGGGAGCCTACGAGCAGTACTTC
CDR3 protein: CASSYSPSGGAYEQYF
clone size: -
J gene: TRBJ2-7
V gene: TRBV6-2/TRBV6-3
D gene: TRBD2

CDR3 DNA: TGTGCCAGCAGTCAGACTGGCTACGAGCAGTACTTC
CDR3 protein: CASSQTGYEQYF
clone size: -
J gene: TRBJ2-7
V gene: TRBV2
D gene: -

CDR3 DNA: TGCAGCGTTGAAAGGGGCGATTCGGGCTCCTACAATGAGCAGTTCTTC
CDR3 protein: CSVERGDSGSYNEQFF
clone size: -
J gene: TRBJ2-1
V gene: TRBV29-1
D gene: -

CDR3 DNA: TGTGCCACCTCCGGGGGACTCTACGAGCAGTACTTC
CDR3 protein: CATSGGLYEQYF
clone size: many
J gene: TRBJ2-7
V gene: TRBV28
D gene: -

CDR3 DNA: TGCAGTGCTAGACAGGGCGGTAATTCACCCCTCCACTTT
CDR3 protein: CSARQGGNSPLHF
clone size: few
J gene: TRBJ1-6
V gene: TRBV20-1
D gene: -

CDR3 DNA: TGTGCCAGCAGCATCGGGGCGAACACTGAAGCTTTCTTT
CDR3 protein: CASSIGANTEAFF
clone size: -
J gene: TRBJ1-1
V gene: TRBV5-4
D gene: -

CDR3 DNA: TGTGCCAGCAGCCGGATTAACGCAGATACGCAGTATTTT
CDR3 protein: CASSRINADTQYF
clone size: many
J gene: TRBJ2-3
V gene: TRBV5-5
D gene: -

CDR3 DNA: TGTGCCAGCAGCCCTAGGGGGACCAGCAATCAGCCCCAGCATTTT
CDR3 protein: CASSPRGTSNQPQHF
clone size: many
J gene: TRBJ1-5
V gene: TRBV7-2
D gene: -

CDR3 DNA: TGTGCCAGCAGCCGTGGACAGCTTCAAGAGACCCAGTACTTC
CDR3 protein: CASSRGQLQETQYF
clone size: many
J gene: TRBJ2-5
V gene: TRBV11-2
D gene: -

CDR3 DNA: TGTGCCAGCTCACCAGGGGAGACCCAGTACTTC
CDR3 protein: CASSPGETQYF
clone size: many
J gene: TRBJ2-5
V gene: TRBV18
D gene: -

CDR3 DNA: TGTGCCACCGGGGATAGGAACGAGCAGTACTTC
CDR3 protein: CATGDRNEQYF
clone size: -
J gene: TRBJ2-7
V gene: TRBV24-1
D gene: -

CDR3 DNA: TGTGCCAGCAGCAGGGTTCCTGAAGCTTTCTTT
CDR3 protein: CASSRVPEAFF
clone size: -
J gene: TRBJ1-1
V gene: TRBV21-1
D gene: -

CDR3 DNA: TGTGCCAGCAGTGAAGCGAAAGGACCCTACAATGAGCAGTTCTTC
CDR3 protein: CASSEAKGPYNEQFF
clone size: many
J gene: TRBJ2-1
V gene: TRBV2
D gene: -

CDR3 DNA: TGTGCCAGCAGCCAGATTAGCGGGGGCCTGGGGGGCGAGCAGTACTTC
CDR3 protein: CASSQISGGLGGEQYF
clone size: many
J gene: TRBJ2-7
V gene: TRBV4-2
D gene: TRBD2

CDR3 DNA: TGTGCCACCAGTGATTCTGGGCTAGCGGGGGTGATTGGTACGCAGTATTTT
CDR3 protein: CATSDSGLAGVIGTQYF
clone size: many
J gene: TRBJ2-3
V gene: TRBV24-1
D gene: TRBD2

CDR3 DNA: TGCAGCGCCCGACTCTTCACCGGGGAGCTGTTTTTT
CDR3 protein: CSARLFTGELFF
clone size: few
J gene: TRBJ2-2
V gene: TRBV29-1
D gene: -

CDR3 DNA: TGTGCCAGCAGTGACTTCTCCGGGACAGGGACCTACAATGAGCAGTTCTTC
CDR3 protein: CASSDFSGTGTYNEQFF
clone size: many
J gene: TRBJ2-1
V gene: TRBV25-1
D gene: TRBD1

CDR3 DNA: TGCGCCAGCAGCCTCGAACTTCGGACGGAATACTATGGCTACACCTTC
CDR3 protein: CASSLELRTEYYGYTF
clone size: few
J gene: TRBJ1-2
V gene: TRBV5-1
D gene: -

CDR3 DNA: TGTGCCAGCAGCTTAAGAGGATCTCCCGATACGCAGTATTTT
CDR3 protein: CASSLRGSPDTQYF
clone size: -
J gene: TRBJ2-3
V gene: TRBV7-2
D gene: -

CDR3 DNA: TGCAGTGCCGCGGACAGCACACGCTACGAGCAGTACTTC
CDR3 protein: CSAADSTRYEQYF
clone size: many
J gene: TRBJ2-7
V gene: TRBV20-1
D gene: -

CDR3 DNA: TGTGCCAGCAGCTTCCAGGCGAGCACTGAAGCTTTCTTT
CDR3 protein: CASSFQASTEAFF
clone size: few
J gene: TRBJ1-1
V gene: TRBV7-2
D gene: -

CDR3 DNA: TGTGCCATCAGCCCCTATCAGGGGGCGGGCGAGCAGTACTTC
CDR3 protein: CAISPYQGAGEQYF
clone size: few
J gene: TRBJ2-7
V gene: TRBV10-3
D gene: TRBD1

CDR3 DNA: TGCGCCAGCAGCTTGGAGACTAGCGCTGCAGATACGCAGTATTTT
CDR3 protein: CASSLETSAADTQYF
clone size: many
J gene: TRBJ2-3
V gene: TRBV5-1
D gene: TRBD2

CDR3 DNA: TGCAGCGTTAACAGGGCAGGGAGCTCCTACGAGCAGTACTTC
CDR3 protein: CSVNRAGSSYEQYF
clone size: many
J gene: TRBJ2-7
V gene: TRBV29-1
D gene: -

CDR3 DNA: TGTGCCAGCAGTTCTAATGGTGGCTACACCTTC
CDR3 protein: CASSSNGGYTF
clone size: -
J gene: TRBJ1-2
V gene: TRBV5-4
D gene: -

CDR3 DNA: TGTGCCAGCAGCCAGCAGGGGAAGACCCAGTACTTC
CDR3 protein: CASSQQGKTQYF
clone size: many
J gene: TRBJ2-5
V gene: TRBV3-1
D gene: -

CDR3 DNA: TGTGCCAGCAGCGGCCAAGAAAGCTCCTACGAGCAGTACTTC
CDR3 protein: CASSGQESSYEQYF
clone size: many
J gene: TRBJ2-7
V gene: TRBV27
D gene: -

CDR3 DNA: TGTGCCAGCAGCCTGATAGGGACAGGCCCCGGGGAGCTGTTTTTT
CDR3 protein: CASSLIGTGPGELFF
clone size: -
J gene: TRBJ2-2
V gene: TRBV14
D gene: TRBD1

CDR3 DNA: TGCGCCAGCAGCCTGGGCAGGGTGAATTCACCCCTCCACTTT
CDR3 protein: CASSLGRVNSPLHF
clone size: -
J gene: TRBJ1-6
V gene: TRBV10-2
D gene: -

CDR3 DNA: TGCGCCAGCAGCTTGGCAGGAGGGGGTGAAAAACTGTTTTTT
CDR3 protein: CASSLAGGGEKLFF
clone size: few
J gene: TRBJ1-4
V gene: TRBV5-1
D gene: -

CDR3 DNA: TGCAGTGCTGCCCACGACAGGGCCTCCCTGAACACTGAAGCTTTCTTT
CDR3 protein: CSAAHDRASLNTEAFF
clone size: many
J gene: TRBJ1-1
V gene: TRBV20-1
D gene: TRBD1

CDR3 DNA: TGTGCCAGCAGTTACAGGGGGGAAAGGGGCACTGAAGCTTTCTTT
CDR3 protein: CASSYRGERGTEAFF
clone size: many
J gene: TRBJ1-1
V gene: TRBV6-5
D gene: -

CDR3 DNA: TGTGCCAGCAGCTTGGGATACGGCGAGCCCCAGCATTTT
CDR3 protein: CASSLGYGEPQHF
clone size: few
J gene: TRBJ1-5
V gene: TRBV5-5
D gene: -

CDR3 DNA: TGTGCCAGCAGCTCCCCGGAATGGGTAGGGGGAGAGACCCAGTACTTC
CDR3 protein: CASSSPEWVGGETQYF
clone size: few
J gene: TRBJ2-5
V gene: TRBV12-3/TRBV12-4
D gene: -

CDR3 DNA: TGCAGTGCTAGGTATAGGGATAGCAATCAGCCCCAGCATTTT
CDR3 protein: CSARYRDSNQPQHF
clone size: few
J gene: TRBJ1-5
V gene: TRBV20-1
D gene: -

CDR3 DNA: TGTGCCAGTTCTTCGGCCTTCAAGATCTACGAGCAGTACTTC
CDR3 protein: CASSSAFKIYEQYF
clone size: many
J gene: TRBJ2-7
V gene: TRBV28
D gene: -